One T cell receptor beta chain is described in this entry. The antigen remains unidentified. This specimen belongs to a study of post-analysis software for immune sequencing data. Study-level information: Recorded subtypes: relapsing-remitting, secondary progressive, progressive-relapsing; some patients unannotated.

The CDR3 consists of 15 residues. The germline gives CDR1 SQVTM, CDR2 ANQGSEA. V shed 7 bases and J 2 bases; nucleotides not matched to a gene: 7. Carried by the TCR beta cDNA libraries were unique molecular identifiers. T cells, about 0.9 to 11 million of them, yielded hundreds of thousands of cDNA molecules. TCRdb redid the calling of the PCR reads with MiXCR, one entry per CDR3 protein. Among 450,000 to 650,000 distinct CDR3 sequences, about 44% were seen once, and the ten largest hold around 1.7%. General study findings and limits: Samples from a shared batch, those prepared together, strongly co-clustered by F measure. Four or five TRBV segments, including TRBV5-6, TRBV5-1 and TRBV20-1, were more frequent in patients than controls. In multiple sclerosis, normalized Chao1 diversity was significantly below that of controls.

The material sequenced was blood. The chain has TRBV29-1 and TRBJ2-5, with TRBD2 matching over 13 bases. The clonotype was recovered from a girl between 5 and 17 years old with multiple sclerosis. The CDR3 nucleotides read TGCAGCGCGATGACTAGCGGGAGGTCGCAAGAGACCCAGTACTTC. Amino acids: CSAMTSGRSQETQYF. Combining the CDR3 with reference TRBV29-1 and TRBJ2-5 gives the whole variable domain SAVISQKPSRDICQRGTSLTIQCQVDSQVTMMFWYRQQPGQSLTLIATANQGSEATYESGFVIDKFPISRPNLTFSTLTVSNMSPEDSSIYLCSAMTSGRSQETQYFGPGTRLLVL.